The present T cell receptor (beta chain) was sequenced within a study of shared clonotypes between healthy human individuals (dated by TCRdb to 2020 to 2021). Study-level background: Three men and two women, aged 18 to 49 years, made up the cohort. For each donor, CD4 naive and CD4 memory were each given three plates, CD8 naive was given two plates, and CD8 memory was given one plate. To estimate repertoire size and how much clonotypes are shared between individuals, the study performed deep sequencing of blood TCR repertoires from roughly five healthy adults. To increase sequencing depth and limit assay-specific biases, different laboratories used diverse techniques to prepare libraries and sequence TCR repertoires. Per donor, leukapheresis produced somewhere between about 0.85 and 9.5 billion PBMCs. General findings and caveats noted by the study authors: Naive subsets generally had larger estimated clonotype richness than memory subsets did. Because the study included only a small number of donors, the genetic and exposure-history diversity represented was limited. When a handful of donors were compared, the shared fraction of clonotypes was about 5% for naive CD4, more than 3% for naive CD8, 2.3% for memory CD4, and roughly 0.43% for memory CD8. Pairwise subsampling led to the expectation that sequencing depth would affect the degree of clonotype sharing among donors. Incomplete sequencing was indicated by rarefaction of sorted-subset datasets, despite the large sequencing depth. Compared with non-shared clonotypes, clonotypes shared by all four sorted-subset donors had higher generation probabilities. Sampling was restricted to blood, and TCR repertoires in tissue are likely to differ from TCR repertoires in blood.

Ends trimmed: V by 5 bases, J by 6 bases; bases unmatched to a gene: 7. The CDR3 has 15 amino acids, counting the end cysteine and phenylalanine. Only CDR3 DNA is held: 45 bases, read in frame from base 1. Per the germline V gene, SGHAT is the CDR1 and FQNNGV is the CDR2. Using the deep immunoSEQ assay, multiplex PCR amplified TCR CDR3 regions from genomic DNA. Genomic DNA extracted from each cell subset was distributed evenly over all wells of several immunoSEQ 96-well plates, and each plate served as one replicate. For sorted subsets, 150 to 250 ng of genomic DNA, equivalent to about 30,000 T cell genomes, went into each replicate PCR. The purified libraries were quantified using a Qubit 3.0 fluorometer, sized with a Bioanalyzer 2100, and then quantified again using the KAPA Library Quantification kit. A separate single-read 150-cycle Illumina NextSeq 550 flow cell was used to sequence each immunoSEQ 96-well plate. Per the source publication's procedure: Because the immunoSEQ output included only junctional sequences and no quality scores, the filtering could not be the same as the filtering used for full-length reads. Sequences were annotated with PyIR, a Python wrapper for IgBLAST v1.9, using IMGT germline references to assign V/J genes and CDR3. Any read was removed if the V/J assignment was weak (E-value above 1e-6), the CDR3 was missing, or the read contained stop codons, out-of-frame junctions, or ambiguous translated residues. V3J clonotypes were defined as sequences sharing an identical inferred V gene, J gene, and CDR3 amino acid sequence. Percentage overlap between repertoires was calculated by dividing the number of shared unique clonotypes by the size of the smaller repertoire. Repertoire richness was assessed with RTK rarefaction, the Chao1 estimator, and Recon v2.1 estimates of unobserved clonotypes. For all TCRbeta clonotypes obtained by the gDNA method from several donors, generation probabilities were computed with OLGA. Here the immuneACCESS table is served through TCRdb, limited to in-frame sequences with V and J called. Missing clones are a known gap in these copies; in checked studies unresolved V genes cover under half, and the rest lacks a known reason. V and J calls and clone size are given by that table; D and trimming were obtained from the DNA. This sample gives 550,000 to 800,000 clones in total; over 65% of them show up just once. Of the sample, 1.5% to 2% falls within the top ten clones.

Regarding this clone: Its recognized antigen is unknown. It has no much larger one-base neighbor in the sample; base qualities were not kept.

Donors were healthy HIV-negative adults with no recently reported acute infections or vaccinations. Every donor was a Caucasian adult living in Nashville, Tennessee, USA. Magnetic negative selection was used to enrich CD4+ T cells, after which naive cells were positively selected on CD45RA and the negative fraction became the memory subset. Blood was obtained by leukapheresis, after which PBMCs were separated by Ficoll-Histopaque density gradient centrifugation and cryopreserved in liquid nitrogen vapor phase. Purity and quantity of every magnetically sorted T cell population were checked by analytical flow cytometry. Each sorted fraction had its genomic DNA isolated and then quantified by UV absorbance on a Nanodrop 2000c.

The chain joins TRBV11-2 to TRBJ2-3, and 11 junction bases match TRBD2. The TCR comes from a woman under 40 in good health. Sequencing was performed on memory CD4+ T cells sorted from blood. The label giving this sample's cell subset or site can be read as: CD45RA-negative fraction. The nucleotide sequence is TGTGCCAGCAGCCTCACTAGCGGGAGTGGCGATACGCAGTATTTT. It is translated as CASSLTSGSGDTQYF.